The clone carrying this T cell receptor beta chain was counted once. Original handling: Estimation of nucleated cell counts relied on the amplification of reference gene primers. Measured with immunoSEQ multiplex PCR; TCRdb has only the in-frame clones, and not every one. Clone size and V and J calls were adopted from that table, with D and trimming inferred from the DNA. The table has 200,000 to 300,000 clones, over 80% seen once; the top ten hold 3.7%. The record originates from a study of blood T cell repertoires in COVID-19. In the study overall: Samples came from the United States, Italy and Spain, spanning acute and convalescent COVID-19. The analysed material was cDNA or gDNA that came from T cells, B-cell-depleted T cells, or PBMCs.

Trimming took 3 bases from V and 7 from J; bases not matched to a gene: 14. The CDR3 spans 18 residues. CDR1 and CDR2 from the germline V gene are SGHDT and YYEEEE. The gene calls are TRBV5-6 and TRBJ1-6; TRBD1 matches 9 bases. The TCR comes from a middle-aged woman with acute or convalescent COVID-19. Sequenced material: peripheral blood. The CDR3 coding sequence is TGTGCCAGCAGCTCTGGACCCGGGACAGGGATGGAGAATTCACCCCTCCACTTT. Protein sequence: CASSSGPGTGMENSPLHF.